The present T cell receptor beta chain was sequenced within a study of T-cell memory formation after mild COVID-19. Broader study findings: Detection of some responders pre-infection suggested pre-existing cross-reactive memory T cells participated. CD4+ contracting clones were mainly CM and EM; CD8+ ones, EMRA.

Comments on this clonotype: Its antigen is unidentified.

V dropped 10 bases and J dropped 4; count of bases not matched to a gene: 11. The germline gives CDR1 MGHDK, CDR2 SYGVNS. The CDR3 runs 14 residues. The TCR alpha and TCR beta cDNA libraries, bearing sample barcodes and UMIs, were generated by 5'RACE using constant-segment primers. A single record per CDR3 protein comes from TCRdb applying MiXCR to the 5' RACE reads. The sample carries about 60,000 distinct CDR3 sequences, over 9% recorded once. Sequenced: PBMCs or a T cell subset sorted from them (not recorded which). The gene calls are TRBV25-1 and TRBJ1-1, with 8 positions matching TRBD1. The clonotype originates from a man aged 18 to 35 who had mild COVID-19 (a few samples of this study predate the infection). Cell type and time point are not known. As DNA, the CDR3 is TGTGCCACGATAGGGGACAGGAGTATCACTGAAGCTTTCTTT. Protein: CATIGDRSITEAFF.